This T cell receptor (beta chain) was captured in a study of blood T cell repertoires in COVID-19. About the research overall: Both acute and convalescent COVID-19 samples were obtained from the United States, Italy and Spain. Nucleic acid was either cDNA or gDNA, and it came from T cells, B-cell-depleted T cells, or PBMCs.

As processed by the authors: Reference gene primers were amplified, and this amplification served to estimate nucleated cell counts. Repertoires were generated with immunoSEQ multiplex PCR, while TCRdb's copy carries only in-frame clones and drops some. V and J calls and clone size are those listed in that table; D and trimming were worked out from the DNA. The data show over 100,000 clones, with more than 80% seen just once and around 4.5% held by the top ten. The CDR3 is 16 residues long. Trimming removed 1 base from V and 4 bases from J, with 16 bases in between. The germline V gene has CDR1 SGHTA and CDR2 FQGTGA.

The V gene is TRBV7-3, the J gene TRBJ2-5; D not certain. This receptor was taken from a human donor in a cohort sampled during active COVID-19. Sequencing was performed on peripheral blood. Here the CDR3 reads CASSLRANPAGETQYF. In DNA form, the CDR3 reads TGTGCCAGCAGCTTAAGGGCAAATCCGGCAGGAGAGACCCAGTACTTC. Combining the CDR3 with reference TRBV7-3 and TRBJ2-5 gives the whole variable domain GAGVSQTPSNKVTEKGKYVELRCDPISGHTALYWYRQSLGQGPEFLIYFQGTGAADDSGLPNDRFFAVRPEGSVSTLKIQRTERGDSAVYLCASSLRANPAGETQYFGPGTRLLVL.